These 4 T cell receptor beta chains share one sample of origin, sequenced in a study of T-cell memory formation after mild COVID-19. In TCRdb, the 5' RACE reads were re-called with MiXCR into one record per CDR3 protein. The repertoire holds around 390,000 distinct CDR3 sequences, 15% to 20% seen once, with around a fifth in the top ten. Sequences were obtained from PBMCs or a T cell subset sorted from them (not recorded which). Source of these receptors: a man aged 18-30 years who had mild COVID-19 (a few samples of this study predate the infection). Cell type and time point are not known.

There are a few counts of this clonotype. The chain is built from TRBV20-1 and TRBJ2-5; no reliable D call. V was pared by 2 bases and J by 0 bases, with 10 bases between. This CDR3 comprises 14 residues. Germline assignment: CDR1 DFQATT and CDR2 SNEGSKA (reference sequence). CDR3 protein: CSARSSGYQETQYF. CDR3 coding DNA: TGCAGTGCTAGATCCTCTGGGTACCAAGAGACCCAGTACTTC.

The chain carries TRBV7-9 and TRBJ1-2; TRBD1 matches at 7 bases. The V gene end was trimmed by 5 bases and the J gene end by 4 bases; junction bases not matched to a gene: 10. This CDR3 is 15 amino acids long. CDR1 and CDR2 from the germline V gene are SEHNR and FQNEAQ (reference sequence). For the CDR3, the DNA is TGTGCCAGCAGCGATTCCCGATGGGACAGCTATGGCTACACCTTC. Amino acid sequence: CASSDSRWDSYGYTF. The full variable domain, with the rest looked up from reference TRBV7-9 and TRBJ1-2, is DTGVSQNPRHKITKRGQNVTFRCDPISEHNRLYWYRQTLGQGPEFLTYFQNEAQLEKSRLLSDRFSAERPKGSFSTLEIQRTEQGDSAMYLCASSDSRWDSYGYTFGSGTRLTVV.

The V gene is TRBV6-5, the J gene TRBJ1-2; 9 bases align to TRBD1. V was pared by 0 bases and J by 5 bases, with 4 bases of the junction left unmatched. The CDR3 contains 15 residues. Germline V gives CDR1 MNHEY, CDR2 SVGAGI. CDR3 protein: CASSYSGTGSYGYTF. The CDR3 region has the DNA TGTGCCAGCAGTTACTCAGGGACAGGGAGTTATGGCTACACCTTC.

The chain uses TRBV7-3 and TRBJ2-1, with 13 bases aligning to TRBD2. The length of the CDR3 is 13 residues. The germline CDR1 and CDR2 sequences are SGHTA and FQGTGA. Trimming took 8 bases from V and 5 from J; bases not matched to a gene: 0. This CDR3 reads CASGLAGDNEQFF. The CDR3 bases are TGTGCCAGCGGACTAGCGGGAGACAATGAGCAGTTCTTC.